This TCR beta chain emerged from a study of cytomegalovirus exposure and HLA in healthy donors. Findings of the study overall: Association of roughly 17,000 TCR beta sequences with HLA alleles was found at 0.05 false discovery rate in a later analysis. On later analysis, the bulk of CMV-associated TCR beta chains appeared to be HLA-restricted.

The PCR employed 60 Vbeta primers together with 13 Jbeta primers. This table comes from immunoSEQ multiplex PCR, and its TCRdb copy is limited to in-frame clones, with some not included. The table shows roughly 150,000 clones, with roughly 70% occurring only once. V lost 3 bases and J lost 7, with 12 bases in between. The CDR3 is 14 residues long. Per germline, CDR1 LNHNV and CDR2 YYDKDF (reference sequence). Notes on this clone: What it recognizes is unknown.

Sequenced sample: PBMCs. The clonotype was recovered from a male donor in good health and CMV-seronegative. The V call is TRBV15, the J call TRBJ2-2; possibly TRBD2 for D (6 bases). This CDR3 reads CATSSPTSHGELFF. CDR3 nucleotides: TGTGCCACCAGCAGCCCGACTAGTCACGGGGAGCTGTTTTTT.